This T cell receptor (beta chain) came from a study of response to subunit inactivated influenza vaccine (dated by TCRdb to 2016 to 2019). With respect to the entire study: Deep quantitative T cell receptor repertoire profiling was used in the study to track responses to a trivalent subunit inactivated influenza vaccine.

CDR1 SGHRS and CDR2 YFSETQ are derived from the germline V gene. Measured from the cysteine to the phenylalanine, the CDR3 is 15 residues long. The entry retains the CDR3 DNA only, 45 bases that are in frame from base 1. Ends trimmed: V by 4 bases, J by 5 bases; bases unmatched to a gene: 12. Beyond this particular receptor, the publication reports: The authors suggested that each seasonal influenza vaccination may recruit only a limited number of new T cells.

This clonotype showed up many times. This receptor's antigen is unknown. No much larger clonotype is one base removed from it; base qualities were not supplied. Library method: RT-PCR. Reads for this sample came from an Illumina HiSeq 2500. The public sequencing data were trimmed at Q25 with fastp and processed into clonotypes with MiXCR by TCRdb, which kept only in-frame beta chains. CDR3 protein duplicates are merged, each entry listing the most common genes and DNA. This sample is represented by about 650,000 distinct CDR3 sequences; approximately 15% of them were singletons. The leading ten clones occupy 7.5% to 8% of the sample.

The chain uses TRBV5-1 and TRBJ2-7, with 7 middle bases fitting TRBD2. Sequenced material: PBMCs from blood, taken around 15 days before vaccination. The source is a middle-aged man who received an inactivated influenza vaccine. Donor details come from another sample of the same person, matched by shared clones. Here is the DNA: TGCGCCAGCAGCCCAATGACGGGGGGAGTCCACGAGCAGTACTTC. Its coded protein is CASSPMTGGVHEQYF.